One sample yielded the 20 T cell receptor beta chains listed below, sequenced in a study of shared clonotypes between healthy human individuals. Sequencing was performed with immunoSEQ multiplex PCR; in TCRdb, only in-frame clones are kept and a portion is missing. The sample lists roughly 2.5 million clones, 90% to 95% seen once, with over 0.12% in the top ten. Sequenced material: naive CD4+ T cells sorted from blood. Described subset: CD45RA+ positively selected. The receptors stem from a man aged 18 to 30 in good health.

This clone was found once. The V and J genes are TRBV9 and TRBJ1-1; tentatively, D is TRBD1 (5 bases). CDR3 length: 16 residues. Trimming took 1 base from V and 0 from J, leaving 13 bases between them. The germline CDR1 and CDR2 sequences are SGDLS and YYNGEE. CDR3 in DNA: TGTGCCAGCAGCGTATTCCGGGACCTCATGAACACTGAAGCTTTCTTT. Encoded protein: CASSVFRDLMNTEAFF.

Here the CDR3 reads CASTDRGNTEAFF. The CDR3 coding sequence is TGCGCCAGCACCGACAGGGGGAACACTGAAGCTTTCTTT. The chain employs TRBV5-1 and TRBJ1-1, with 8 positions matching TRBD1. The V and J ends lost 6 bases and 1 base, in that order; junction bases with no gene match: 2. The CDR3 runs to 13 residues. The germline CDR1 and CDR2 sequences are SGHRS and YFSETQ.

This chain uses TRBV15 with TRBJ2-3; no firm D call. V lost 0 bases and J lost 3, with 10 bases in between. CDR3 length equals 15 residues. Germline V gene data show CDR1 as LNHNV and CDR2 as YYDKDF (reference sequence). The CDR3: CATSRDRVETDTQYF. For the CDR3, the DNA is TGTGCCACCAGCAGAGATCGGGTGGAGACAGATACGCAGTATTTT.

This chain links TRBV10-1 with TRBJ2-1, with D possibly TRBD1 on 6 matching bases. Looked up from germline, CDR1 is WNHNN and CDR2 is SYGVQD (reference sequence). Trimming cost V 2 bases and J 7 bases, with 9 bases left between them. The CDR3 length is 13 residues. CDR3 sequence (DNA): TGCGCCAGCAGTGAGATTGGGACAAATGAGCAGTTCTTC. Its translation: CASSEIGTNEQFF.

V is TRBV2 and J is TRBJ2-5, with 8 positions matching TRBD2. The V and J ends lost 4 bases and 4 bases, in that order; junction bases with no gene match: 5. CDR3 size: 14 residues. Per the germline V gene, CDR1 is SNHLY and CDR2 is FYNNEI. CDR3 in amino acids: CASSASRGGETQYF. The DNA of the CDR3 is TGTGCCAGCAGTGCATCCCGGGGGGGAGAGACCCAGTACTTC.

The rearrangement links TRBV9 to TRBJ2-5, with D unresolved. CDR3 length: 12 amino acids. From germline, CDR1 is SGDLS and CDR2 YYNGEE. V was pared by 0 bases and J by 4 bases, with 4 bases between. The CDR3 DNA follows: TGTGCCAGCAGCGTAGCACGAGAGACCCAGTACTTC. Residues: CASSVARETQYF.

The chain is built from TRBV7-2 and TRBJ1-5; the D is unclear. Germline-derived CDR1 and CDR2 are SGHTA and FQGNSA. Trimming removed 6 bases from V and 0 bases from J, with 9 bases in between. This CDR3 is built from 14 residues. CDR3 sequence reads: CASSRHYSNQPQHF. Written as DNA, the CDR3 is TGTGCCAGCAGTCGACACTATAGCAATCAGCCCCAGCATTTT. The full variable domain, its missing parts supplied by reference TRBV7-2 and TRBJ1-5, is GAGVSQSPSNKVTEKGKDVELRCDPISGHTALYWYRQSLGQGLEFLIYFQGNSAPDKSGLPSDRFSAERTGGSVSTLTIQRTQQEDSAVYLCASSRHYSNQPQHFGDGTRLSIL.

This chain joins TRBV6-6 and TRBJ1-2; 9 positions match TRBD1. V shed 6 bases and J 4 bases; nucleotides not matched to a gene: 6. Germline V gene lookup returns CDR1 MNHNY and CDR2 SVGAGI (reference sequence). The CDR3 runs to 14 residues. The CDR3 spells CASRTDRGGYGYTF. The CDR3, as DNA: TGTGCCAGCAGGACGGACAGGGGAGGCTATGGCTACACCTTC.

V is TRBV6-6 and J is TRBJ1-4, with D tentatively TRBD1 (6 bases). The germline gives CDR1 MNHNY, CDR2 SVGAGI (reference sequence). V was trimmed by 4 bases and J by 5 bases, leaving 11 bases between them. The CDR3 runs 14 residues. In DNA form, the CDR3 reads TGTGCCAGCAGTTGGGACATGAGGAATGAAAAACTGTTTTTT. It codes for CASSWDMRNEKLFF.

With respect to this clone: The same CDR3 is also encoded by other DNA sequences in this sample. The chain carries TRBV30 and TRBJ2-2; a possible D gene is TRBD1 (5 bases). V dropped 0 bases and J dropped 6 bases, with 8 bases sitting between them. The CDR3 consists of 13 residues. From germline, CDR1 is GTSNPN and CDR2 SVGIG (reference sequence). The CDR3 protein is CAWSVQGAGELFF. Written as DNA, the CDR3 is TGTGCCTGGAGTGTACAAGGGGCCGGGGAGCTGTTTTTT.

The chain recombines TRBV18 with TRBJ1-1; a possible D gene is TRBD1 (6 bases). The V gene's germline CDR1 is KGHSH and CDR2 LQKENI. CDR3 size: 14 residues. With 3 bases removed from V and 6 bases from J, the gap between germline ends came to 14 bases. The CDR3: CASSPLEGGSEAFF. For the CDR3, the DNA is TGTGCCAGCTCACCCCTGGAGGGGGGGTCTGAAGCTTTCTTT. Filled out from reference TRBV18 and TRBJ1-1, the complete variable domain reads NAGVMQNPRHLVRRRGQEARLRCSPMKGHSHVYWYRQLPEEGLKFMVYLQKENIIDESGMPKERFSAEFPKEGPSILRIQQVVRGDSAAYFCASSPLEGGSEAFFGQGTRLTVV.

The rearrangement uses TRBV6-1 and TRBJ2-1; the match to TRBD2 covers 10 bases. Germline V gene data show CDR1 as MNHNS and CDR2 as SASEGT. The CDR3 loop spans 18 amino acids. V lost 8 bases, J lost 0 bases, and 13 bases stayed unmatched. The CDR3 here is CASRALGAGGPSYNEQFF. CDR3 bases: TGTGCCAGCCGTGCTCTGGGAGCGGGAGGGCCCTCCTACAATGAGCAGTTCTTC.

A single count supports this clone. This rearrangement joins TRBV28 to TRBJ2-7; D is possibly TRBD1 (5 bases). CDR3 length: 14 residues. Deletions cut 3 bases from V and 2 bases from J, with 11 bases between. From germline, CDR1 is MDHEN and CDR2 SYDVKM. The CDR3, as DNA: TGTGCCAGCAGTTTGTTGTCAGGGACCTACGAGCAGTACTTC. This encodes CASSLLSGTYEQYF. The entire variable domain, with the rest obtained from reference TRBV28 and TRBJ2-7, is as follows: DVKVTQSSRYLVKRTGEKVFLECVQDMDHENMFWYRQDPGLGLRLIYFSYDVKMKEKGDIPEGYSVSREKKERFSLILESASTNQTSMYLCASSLLSGTYEQYFGPGTRLTVT.

The genes are TRBV2 and TRBJ1-1; 8 bases are a match to TRBD1. Germline V gene data show CDR1 as SNHLY and CDR2 as FYNNEI. This CDR3 comprises 15 residues. With V trimmed by 4 bases and J by 1 base, 5 bases remained unmatched. The CDR3 nucleotides read TGTGCCAGCAGTGGGACAGGGAAGCGGAACACTGAAGCTTTCTTT. Protein: CASSGTGKRNTEAFF.

This chain uses TRBV4-1 with TRBJ2-7, with TRBD1 identical over 7 bases. The CDR3 is made up of 14 amino acids. V was pared by 3 bases and J by 7 bases, with 9 bases of the junction left unmatched. Germline CDR1 and CDR2: MGHRA and YSYEKL. In nucleotides, the CDR3 is TGCGCCAGCAGCCACCTCGGACAGGCATGGGAGCAGTACTTC. It encodes CASSHLGQAWEQYF.

The gene calls are TRBV11-1 and TRBJ2-2; 8 nucleotides align to TRBD1. The junction had 7 bases not matched to a gene; V was cut back by 5 bases and J by 5 bases. The CDR3 spans 15 residues. CDR1 SGHAT and CDR2 FQDESV come from the germline V gene (reference sequence). The CDR3 region is CASSPQGAGTGELFF. The CDR3 coding sequence is TGTGCCAGCAGCCCGCAGGGGGCTGGGACCGGGGAGCTGTTTTTT. The variable domain in full, with the rest retrieved from reference TRBV11-1 and TRBJ2-2, is EAEVAQSPRYKITEKSQAVAFWCDPISGHATLYWYRQILGQGPELLVQFQDESVVDDSQLPKDRFSAERLKGVDSTLKIQPAELGDSAMYLCASSPQGAGTGELFFGEGSRLTVL.

About this clone itself: This specimen includes other DNA sequences encoding the same CDR3. V and J are TRBV7-9 and TRBJ1-5; the D gene is possibly TRBD1 (5 bases). The CDR3 runs to 14 residues. The V and J ends lost 4 bases and 4 bases respectively, with 11 bases between them. Germline V gene sequence: CDR1 SEHNR, CDR2 FQNEAQ (reference sequence). The CDR3, as DNA: TGTGCCAGCAGCTCCTCCGGGACGAATCAGCCCCAGCATTTT. This encodes CASSSSGTNQPQHF.

The chain combines TRBV9 with TRBJ1-3; D remains unclear. Trimming stripped 3 bases from V and 6 bases from J, with 13 bases between. The length of the CDR3 is 14 residues. Looked up from germline, CDR1 is SGDLS and CDR2 is YYNGEE. The CDR3 loop is CASSEGRLANTIYF. Written as DNA, the CDR3 is TGTGCCAGCAGCGAAGGACGTTTGGCAAACACCATATATTTT.

Concerning this clone: At the DNA level, this CDR3 is encoded by other sequences in the same sample as well. The gene calls are TRBV10-3 and TRBJ2-7; D call uncertain. Germline V lookup: CDR1 ENHRY, CDR2 SYGVKD. CDR3 size: 11 residues. The V and J ends lost 10 bases and 1 base respectively, with 8 bases between them. The CDR3 DNA reads as TGTGCCACGGGTGGTTCCTACGAGCAGTACTTC. This codes for CATGGSYEQYF.

The chain links TRBV7-2 to TRBJ2-5, with TRBD2 matching over 16 bases. In germline, CDR1 is SGHTA, CDR2 FQGNSA. There are 18 residues in the CDR3. J gave up 5 bases and V 1 base, and 7 bases lay outside the gene matches. CDR3 coding DNA: TGTGCCAGCAGCTTAGTTGGGACTAGCGGGAGGGCCGGGGAGACCCAGTACTTC. Protein sequence: CASSLVGTSGRAGETQYF.